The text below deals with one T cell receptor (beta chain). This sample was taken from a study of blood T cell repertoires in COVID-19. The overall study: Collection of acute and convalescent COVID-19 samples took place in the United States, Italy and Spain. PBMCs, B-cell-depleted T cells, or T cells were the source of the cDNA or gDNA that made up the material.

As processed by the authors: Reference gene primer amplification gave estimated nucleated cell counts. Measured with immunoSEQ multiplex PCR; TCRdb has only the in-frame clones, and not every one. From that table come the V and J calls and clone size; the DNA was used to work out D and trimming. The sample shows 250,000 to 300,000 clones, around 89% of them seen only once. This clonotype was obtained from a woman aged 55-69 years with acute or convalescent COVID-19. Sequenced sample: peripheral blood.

CDR3 region: CASSDRTGFRLAFF. CDR3 sequence (DNA): TGTGCCAGCAGTGACCGTACAGGGTTTCGTCTAGCTTTCTTT. The rearrangement joins TRBV2 to TRBJ1-1; TRBD1 might be the D (6 bases). The CDR3 contains 14 residues. V was pared by 3 bases and J by 10 bases, with 18 bases between. In germline, CDR1 is SNHLY, CDR2 FYNNEI.